The present T cell receptor (beta chain) was sequenced within a study of blood T cell repertoires in COVID-19 (dated by TCRdb to 2020 to 2021). Notes on the research overall: Samples from collaborators originated in the United States, Italy and Spain and spanned both the acute and convalescent phases of COVID-19. The material from the prospective study consisted of cDNA or gDNA derived from T cells, B-cell-depleted T cells, or PBMCs. Deeply sampled blood TCRbeta repertoires from subjects exposed to, actively infected with, or recovered from COVID-19 were included in the dataset. A freely available public database, intended as a resource for researchers studying the immune response to SARS-CoV-2, is where the repertoires were released. The samples were drawn from the first 160 participants of the ongoing ImmuneRACE study and from 1,254 subjects provided by 6 global collaborators. The sample metadata nearly always contained a de-identified subject ID, COVID-19 status, age in years and sex. Where HLA class I and class II types were available, the types were taken from metadata supplied by the sample provider, not from assay-based typing. Study-wide findings and limitations: The amount of clinical and demographic metadata varied by source and participant and was provided uncurated.

Participants in the prospective study were aged about 18 to 100 years, lived in 24 United States geographic areas, and enrolled through a virtual design. Cohort assignment in the prospective study relied on participant-reported clinical history from a screening survey and a study questionnaire. Recovered participants in ImmuneRACE Cohort 3 were defined as having two consecutive negative NP/OP PCR tests, clearance from a healthcare professional, or resolution of symptoms. Mobile phlebotomists in the prospective study collected whole blood, serum and a nasopharyngeal or oropharyngeal swab from every participant. Prospective study participants could optionally give additional blood draws and questionnaires over an approximately 2-month period. Prospective study blood samples were shipped either frozen or at room temperature before DNA extraction. Concerning this clone itself: Its binding antigen is unknown. The input lacks base qualities; no much larger clone sits a single base away.

CDR1 and CDR2 are drawn from the germline V gene (reference sequence): GTSNPN, SVGIG. The CDR3 contains 17 residues, cysteine and phenylalanine counted. Of all the DNA, just the CDR3 is kept, 51 bases in frame from base 1. Trimming accounts for 1 base at V and 9 bases at J, while the number of junction bases matched to no gene is 14. TCRbeta CDR3 regions were amplified from genomic DNA using the immunoSEQ Assay, a bias-controlled multiplex PCR. In the authors' own workflow: Within the assay, amplification of reference gene primers was used to estimate how many nucleated cells each sample contained. Sequence reads were collapsed and filtered to measure the absolute abundance of every unique TCRbeta CDR3 rearrangement. For each sample, productive Simpson clonality was calculated as the square root of Simpson's diversity index over productive rearrangements. The clones in this table, taken by TCRdb from immuneACCESS, are in-frame only. Not every clone is retained; where verified, under half of the shortfall comes from an unresolved V gene, and the cause of the rest is unknown. V, J and clone size derive from that table, while D and trimming were established from the DNA sequence. The sample records around 310,000 clones, approximately 89% of which are singletons. Roughly a tenth of the sample goes to the ten largest clones.

This sequence originates from a woman aged 25 to 45 who had recovered from COVID-19. The receptor chain draws on TRBV30 and TRBJ1-6; TRBD1 agrees with 8 junctional bases. The sequencing input was PBMCs or T cells enriched from blood (not recorded which). For the CDR3, the sequence is CAWSALRDRFGISPLHF. In nucleotides, the sequence is TGTGCCTGGAGTGCACTACGGGACAGGTTTGGGATTTCACCCCTCCACTTT.